This T cell receptor (beta chain) was retrieved from a study of T cell repertoires in cytomegalovirus infection. In the study overall: Both CMV infection and a matching HLA type were indicated by public TCR beta signatures.

There are 15 residues in the CDR3. The V gene end was trimmed by 4 bases and the J gene end by 0 bases; junction bases not matched to a gene: 6. Note on this clonotype: Antigen specificity is unknown.

The study, taken as a whole, reports: Identification of carriers of CMV plus the relevant HLA was performed using cumulative public TCR beta family frequency. What dominated the ex vivo response were HLA-C-restricted CMV-specific TCR beta clonotypes.

TCRdb reanalysed the reads using MiXCR and keeps one entry per CDR3 protein. The sample lists some 560,000 distinct CDR3 sequences, around two fifths occurring once. Sequenced here: cultured PBMCs, sampled from culture after CMV antigen stimulation. The sequence came from a human donor in good health (CMV status not recorded). Some clones in this sample may be carry-over from other donors' samples. The J gene is TRBJ2-7, the V gene TRBV12-3 or TRBV12-4; 7 bases agree with TRBD2. The CDR3 here is CASSYRRTSSYEQYF. CDR3 coding DNA: TGTGCCAGCAGTTATCGTCGGACTAGCTCCTACGAGCAGTACTTC.